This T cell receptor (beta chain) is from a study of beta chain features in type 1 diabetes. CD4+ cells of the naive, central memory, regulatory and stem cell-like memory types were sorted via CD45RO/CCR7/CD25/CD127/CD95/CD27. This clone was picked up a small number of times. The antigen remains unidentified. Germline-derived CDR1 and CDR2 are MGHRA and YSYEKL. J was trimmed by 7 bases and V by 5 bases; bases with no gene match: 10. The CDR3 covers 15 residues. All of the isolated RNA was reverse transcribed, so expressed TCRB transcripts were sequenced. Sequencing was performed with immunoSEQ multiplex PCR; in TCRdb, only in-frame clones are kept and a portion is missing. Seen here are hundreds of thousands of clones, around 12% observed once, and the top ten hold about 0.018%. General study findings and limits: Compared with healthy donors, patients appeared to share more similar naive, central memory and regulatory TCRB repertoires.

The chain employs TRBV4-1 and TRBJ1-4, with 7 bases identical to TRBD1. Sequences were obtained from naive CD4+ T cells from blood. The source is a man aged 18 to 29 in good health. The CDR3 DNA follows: TGCGCCAGCAGCAATACAGGGGTCGTCGGTGAAAAACTGTTTTTT. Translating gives CASSNTGVVGEKLFF.